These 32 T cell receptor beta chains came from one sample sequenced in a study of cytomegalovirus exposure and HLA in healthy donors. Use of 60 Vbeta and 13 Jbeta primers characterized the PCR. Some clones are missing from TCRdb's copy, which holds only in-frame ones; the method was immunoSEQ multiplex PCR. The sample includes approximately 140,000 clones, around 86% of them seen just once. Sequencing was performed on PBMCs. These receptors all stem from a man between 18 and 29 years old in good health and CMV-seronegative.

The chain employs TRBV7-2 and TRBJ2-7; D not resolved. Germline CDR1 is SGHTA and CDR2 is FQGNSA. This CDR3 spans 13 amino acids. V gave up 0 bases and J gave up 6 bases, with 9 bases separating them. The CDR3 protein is CASSLASQSEQYF. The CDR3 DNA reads TGTGCCAGCAGCTTAGCCTCACAGAGCGAGCAGTACTTC.

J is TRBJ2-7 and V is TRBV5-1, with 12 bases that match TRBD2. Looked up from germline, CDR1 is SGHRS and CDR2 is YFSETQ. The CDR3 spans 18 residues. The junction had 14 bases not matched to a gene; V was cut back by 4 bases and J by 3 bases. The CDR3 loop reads CASSPDNSSGGAGYEQYF. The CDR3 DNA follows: TGCGCCAGCAGCCCAGATAACTCTAGCGGGGGGGCCGGCTACGAGCAGTACTTC.

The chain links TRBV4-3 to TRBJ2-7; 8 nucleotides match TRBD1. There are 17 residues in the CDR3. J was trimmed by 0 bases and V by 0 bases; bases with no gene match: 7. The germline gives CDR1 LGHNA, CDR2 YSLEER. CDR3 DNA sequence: TGCGCCAGCAGCCAAGATTTTGCAGGGGGCGACTCCTACGAGCAGTACTTC. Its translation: CASSQDFAGGDSYEQYF.

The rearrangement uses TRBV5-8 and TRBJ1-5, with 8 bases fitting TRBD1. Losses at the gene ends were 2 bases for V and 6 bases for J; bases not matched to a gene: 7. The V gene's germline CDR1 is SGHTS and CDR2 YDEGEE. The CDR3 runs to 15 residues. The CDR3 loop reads CASSFADRGGQPQHF. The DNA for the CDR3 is TGTGCCAGCAGCTTCGCCGACAGGGGAGGTCAGCCCCAGCATTTT.

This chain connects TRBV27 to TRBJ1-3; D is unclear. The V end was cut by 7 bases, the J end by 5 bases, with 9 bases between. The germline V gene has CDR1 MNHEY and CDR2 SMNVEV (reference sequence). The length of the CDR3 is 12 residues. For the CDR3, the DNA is TGTGCCAGCATTTCGCGAAGAAACACCATATATTTT. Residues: CASISRRNTIYF.

CDR3 region: CASIRGGPSNEQFF. The CDR3 DNA follows: TGTGCCAGCATTCGGGGGGGGCCTAGTAATGAGCAGTTCTTC. This chain connects TRBV27 to TRBJ2-1; the match to TRBD2 covers 8 bases. The CDR3 consists of 14 residues. The J segment lost 7 bases and the V segment lost 7 bases, leaving 9 bases of the junction unmatched. Germline CDR1 and CDR2: MNHEY and SMNVEV (reference sequence).

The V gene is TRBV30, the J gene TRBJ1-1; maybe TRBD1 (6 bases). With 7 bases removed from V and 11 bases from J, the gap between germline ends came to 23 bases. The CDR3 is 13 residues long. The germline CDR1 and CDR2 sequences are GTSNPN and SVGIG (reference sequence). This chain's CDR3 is CAFRGDGRGSAFF. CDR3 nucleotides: TGTGCCTTCCGAGGAGATGGGAGGGGGAGCGCTTTCTTT.

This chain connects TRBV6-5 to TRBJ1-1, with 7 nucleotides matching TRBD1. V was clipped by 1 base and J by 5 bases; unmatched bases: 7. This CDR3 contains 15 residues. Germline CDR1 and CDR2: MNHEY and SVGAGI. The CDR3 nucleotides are TGTGCCAGCAGTTACTTGTACAGGGGAAATACTGAAGCTTTCTTT. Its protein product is CASSYLYRGNTEAFF.

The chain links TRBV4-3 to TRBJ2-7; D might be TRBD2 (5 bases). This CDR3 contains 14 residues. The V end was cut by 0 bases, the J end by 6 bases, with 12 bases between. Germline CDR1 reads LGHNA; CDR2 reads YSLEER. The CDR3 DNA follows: TGCGCCAGCAGCCAAGAAGGGTACGGAGGCGAGCAGTACTTC. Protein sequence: CASSQEGYGGEQYF.

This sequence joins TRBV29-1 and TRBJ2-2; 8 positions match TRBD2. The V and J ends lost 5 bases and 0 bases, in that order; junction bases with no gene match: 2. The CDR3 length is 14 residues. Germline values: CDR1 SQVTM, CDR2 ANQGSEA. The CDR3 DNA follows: TGCAGCGTTAGCGGGGGACCGAACACCGGGGAGCTGTTTTTT. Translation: CSVSGGPNTGELFF.

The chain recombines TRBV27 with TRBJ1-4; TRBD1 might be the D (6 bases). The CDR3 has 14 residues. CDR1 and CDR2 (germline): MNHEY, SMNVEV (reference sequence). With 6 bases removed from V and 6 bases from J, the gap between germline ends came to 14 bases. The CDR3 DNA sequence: TGTGCCAGCAGAAAACAGGGTTTTGATGAAAAACTGTTTTTT. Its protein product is CASRKQGFDEKLFF.

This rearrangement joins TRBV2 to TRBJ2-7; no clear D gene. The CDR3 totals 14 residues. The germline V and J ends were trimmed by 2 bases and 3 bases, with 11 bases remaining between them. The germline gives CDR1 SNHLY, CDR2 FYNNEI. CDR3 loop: CASSENASHYEQYF. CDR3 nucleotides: TGTGCCAGCAGTGAAAACGCCTCACACTACGAGCAGTACTTC.

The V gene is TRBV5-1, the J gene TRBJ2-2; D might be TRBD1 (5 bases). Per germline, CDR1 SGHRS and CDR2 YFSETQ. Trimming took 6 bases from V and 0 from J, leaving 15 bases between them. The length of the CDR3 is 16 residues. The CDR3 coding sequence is TGCGCCAGCACCTTAGGGGCCGGATCGAACACCGGGGAGCTGTTTTTT. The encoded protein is CASTLGAGSNTGELFF. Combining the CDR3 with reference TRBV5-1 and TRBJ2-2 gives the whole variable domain KAGVTQTPRYLIKTRGQQVTLSCSPISGHRSVSWYQQTPGQGLQFLFEYFSETQRNKGNFPGRFSGRQFSNSRSEMNVSTLELGDSALYLCASTLGAGSNTGELFFGEGSRLTVL.

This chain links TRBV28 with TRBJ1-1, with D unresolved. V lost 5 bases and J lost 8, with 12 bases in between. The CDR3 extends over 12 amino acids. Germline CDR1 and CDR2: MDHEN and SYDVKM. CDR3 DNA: TGTGCCAGCAGTACCATCTCGGGAGAAGCTTTCTTT. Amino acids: CASSTISGEAFF. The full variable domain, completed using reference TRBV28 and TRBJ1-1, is DVKVTQSSRYLVKRTGEKVFLECVQDMDHENMFWYRQDPGLGLRLIYFSYDVKMKEKGDIPEGYSVSREKKERFSLILESASTNQTSMYLCASSTISGEAFFGQGTRLTVV.

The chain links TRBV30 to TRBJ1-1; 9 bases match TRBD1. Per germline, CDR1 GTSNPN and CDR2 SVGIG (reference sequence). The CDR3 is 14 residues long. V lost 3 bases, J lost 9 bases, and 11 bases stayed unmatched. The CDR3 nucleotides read TGTGCCTGGAGACTGTCGGGACAGGGTGTCAAAGCTTTCTTT. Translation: CAWRLSGQGVKAFF.

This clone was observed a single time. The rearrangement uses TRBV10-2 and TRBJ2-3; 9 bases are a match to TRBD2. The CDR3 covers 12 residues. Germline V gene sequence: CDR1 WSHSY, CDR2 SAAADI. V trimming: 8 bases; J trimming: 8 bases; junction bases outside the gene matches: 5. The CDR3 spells CASGAGGPTQYF. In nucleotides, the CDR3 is TGCGCCAGCGGGGCGGGGGGGCCTACGCAGTATTTT.

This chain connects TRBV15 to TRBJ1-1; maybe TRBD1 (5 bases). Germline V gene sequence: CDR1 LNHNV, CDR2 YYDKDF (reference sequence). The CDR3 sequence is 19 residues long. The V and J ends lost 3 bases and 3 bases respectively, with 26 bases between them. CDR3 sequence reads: CATSSSTLVIRAGDTEAFF. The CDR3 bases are TGTGCCACCAGCAGTTCGACATTGGTGATCAGGGCGGGAGACACTGAAGCTTTCTTT.

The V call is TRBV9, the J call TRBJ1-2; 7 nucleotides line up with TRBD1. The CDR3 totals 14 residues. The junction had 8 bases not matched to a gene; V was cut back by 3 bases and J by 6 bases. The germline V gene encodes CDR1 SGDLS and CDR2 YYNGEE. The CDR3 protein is CASSARTGPHGYTF. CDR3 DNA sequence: TGTGCCAGCAGCGCCAGGACAGGACCACATGGCTACACCTTC.

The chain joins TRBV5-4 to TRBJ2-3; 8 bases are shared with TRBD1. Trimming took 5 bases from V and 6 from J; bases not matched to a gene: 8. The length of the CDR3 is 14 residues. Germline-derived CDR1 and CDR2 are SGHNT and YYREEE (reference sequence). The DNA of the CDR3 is TGTGCCAGCAGTTCGACAGGGGAGGAGGATACGCAGTATTTT. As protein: CASSSTGEEDTQYF.

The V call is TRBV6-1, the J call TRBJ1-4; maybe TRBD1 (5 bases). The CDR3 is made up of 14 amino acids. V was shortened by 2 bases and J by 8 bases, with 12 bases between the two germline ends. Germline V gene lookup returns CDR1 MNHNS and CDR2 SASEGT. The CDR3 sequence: CASSESRVGEKLFF. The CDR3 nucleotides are TGTGCCAGCAGTGAATCCAGGGTTGGAGAAAAACTGTTTTTT.

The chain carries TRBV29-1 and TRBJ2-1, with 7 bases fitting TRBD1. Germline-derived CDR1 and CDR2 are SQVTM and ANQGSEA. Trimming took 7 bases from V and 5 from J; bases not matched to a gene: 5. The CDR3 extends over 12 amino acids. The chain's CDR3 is CSERDSHNEQFF. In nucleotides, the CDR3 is TGCAGCGAACGGGACAGCCACAATGAGCAGTTCTTC.

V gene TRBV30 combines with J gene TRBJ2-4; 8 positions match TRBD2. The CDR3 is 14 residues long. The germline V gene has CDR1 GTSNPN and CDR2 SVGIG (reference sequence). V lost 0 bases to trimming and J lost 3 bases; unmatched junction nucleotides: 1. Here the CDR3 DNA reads TGTGCCTGGAGTGTACGGGGGGGCAAAAACATTCAGTACTTC. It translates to CAWSVRGGKNIQYF.

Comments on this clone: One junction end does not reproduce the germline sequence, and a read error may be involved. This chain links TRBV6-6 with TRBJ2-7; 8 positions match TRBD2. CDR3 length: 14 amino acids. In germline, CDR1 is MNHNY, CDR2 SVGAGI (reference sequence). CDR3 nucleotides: TGTGCCAGCAGTTACTCGGCGGGGGGTTCCGAGCAATACTTC. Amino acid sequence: CASSYSAGGSEQYF.

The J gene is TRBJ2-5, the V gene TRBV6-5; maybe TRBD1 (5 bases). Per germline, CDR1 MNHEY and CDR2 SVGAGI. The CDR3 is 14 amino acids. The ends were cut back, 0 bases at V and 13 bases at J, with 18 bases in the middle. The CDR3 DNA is TGTGCCAGCAGTTACTCTAGAGGAAAGAGCAGGGCGTACTTC. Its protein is CASSYSRGKSRAYF.

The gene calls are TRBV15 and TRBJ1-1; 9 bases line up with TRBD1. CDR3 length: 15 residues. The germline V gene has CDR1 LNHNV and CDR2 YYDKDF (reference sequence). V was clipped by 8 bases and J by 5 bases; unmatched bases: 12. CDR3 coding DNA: TGTGCCACCCTTGGGACAGGGAGACCGTGGACTGAAGCTTTCTTT. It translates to CATLGTGRPWTEAFF.

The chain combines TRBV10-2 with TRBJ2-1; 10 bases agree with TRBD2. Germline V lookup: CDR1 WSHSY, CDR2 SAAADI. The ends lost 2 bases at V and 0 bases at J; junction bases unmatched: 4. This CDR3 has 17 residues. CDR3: CASSETRLAGSYNEQFF. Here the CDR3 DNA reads TGCGCCAGCAGTGAGACGAGACTAGCGGGCTCCTACAATGAGCAGTTCTTC.

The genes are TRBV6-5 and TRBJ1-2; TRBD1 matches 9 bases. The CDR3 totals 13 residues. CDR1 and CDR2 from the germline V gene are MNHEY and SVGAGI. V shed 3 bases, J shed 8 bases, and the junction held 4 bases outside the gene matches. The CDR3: CASSYGDREGYTF. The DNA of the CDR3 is TGTGCCAGCAGTTATGGGGACAGGGAAGGCTACACCTTC.

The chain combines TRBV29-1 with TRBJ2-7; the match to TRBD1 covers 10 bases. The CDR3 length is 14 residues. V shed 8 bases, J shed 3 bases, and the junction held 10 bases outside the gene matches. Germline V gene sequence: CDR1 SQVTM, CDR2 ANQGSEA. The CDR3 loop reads CSITKDRGNYEQYF. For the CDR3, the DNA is TGCAGCATAACTAAGGACAGGGGGAACTACGAGCAGTACTTC.

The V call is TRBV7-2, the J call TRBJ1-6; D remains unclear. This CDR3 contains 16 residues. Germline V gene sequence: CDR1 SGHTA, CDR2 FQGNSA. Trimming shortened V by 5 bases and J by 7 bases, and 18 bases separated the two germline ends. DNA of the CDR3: TGTGCCAGCAGCATACATCCGGGAAAAAAAAATTCACCCCTCCACTTT. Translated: CASSIHPGKKNSPLHF.

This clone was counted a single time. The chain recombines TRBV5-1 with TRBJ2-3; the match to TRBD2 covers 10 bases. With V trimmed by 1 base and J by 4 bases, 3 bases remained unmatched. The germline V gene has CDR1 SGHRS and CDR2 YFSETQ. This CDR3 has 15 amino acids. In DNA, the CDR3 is TGCGCCAGCAGCTTGCCTAGCGGGGGACCAGATACGCAGTATTTT. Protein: CASSLPSGGPDTQYF. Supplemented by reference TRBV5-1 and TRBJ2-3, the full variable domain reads KAGVTQTPRYLIKTRGQQVTLSCSPISGHRSVSWYQQTPGQGLQFLFEYFSETQRNKGNFPGRFSGRQFSNSRSEMNVSTLELGDSALYLCASSLPSGGPDTQYFGPGTRLTVL.

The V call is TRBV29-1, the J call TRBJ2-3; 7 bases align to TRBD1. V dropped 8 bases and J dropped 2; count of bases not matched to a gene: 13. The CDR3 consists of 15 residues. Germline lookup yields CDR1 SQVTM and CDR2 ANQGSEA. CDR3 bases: TGCAGCACCCTTGAGGGGGCACGACTCACAGATACGCAGTATTTT. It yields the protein CSTLEGARLTDTQYF.

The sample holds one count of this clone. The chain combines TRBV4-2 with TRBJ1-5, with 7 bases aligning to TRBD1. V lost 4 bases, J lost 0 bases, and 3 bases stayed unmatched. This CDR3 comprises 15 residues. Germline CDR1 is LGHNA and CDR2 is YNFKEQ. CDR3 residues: CASSPGQDSNQPQHF. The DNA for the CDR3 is TGTGCCAGCAGCCCCGGACAGGATAGCAATCAGCCCCAGCATTTT.